This T cell receptor beta chain was profiled in a study of OX40 agonist ivuxolimab in advanced cancers. Overall study context: Enrolled patients in dose escalation had cancers that were hepatocellular carcinoma, melanoma, renal cell or head and neck cancer. General study results and limits: Among the least clonally expanded were partial responders at 0.1-3.0 mg/kg. No determination was made of the antigen specificity of the expanded peripheral T cells.

For this clone: Its antigen remains unknown.

Autoimmune disease history or systemic immunosuppression barred patients. This CDR3 is built from 15 residues. V lost 2 bases and J 1 base, leaving 10 bases between the germline ends. From germline, CDR1 is MDHEN and CDR2 SYDVKM. The table came from immunoSEQ multiplex PCR; TCRdb's copy has only in-frame clones and leaves some out. The repertoire holds approximately 74,000 clones, with 75% to 90% as singletons. The V and J genes are TRBV28 and TRBJ2-3, with D maybe TRBD2 (5 bases). This sample comprised CD4+ or CD8+ T cells sorted from blood, obtained in a trial of the OX40 agonist ivuxolimab. The receptor was isolated from an adult with an advanced solid tumor such as melanoma, head and neck, liver or kidney cancer. As DNA, the CDR3 is TGTGCCAGCAGTTTAAGCGGACGGGGCACAGATACGCAGTATTTT. This encodes CASSLSGRGTDTQYF.